A selection of T cell receptor beta chains follows, all from one sample in a study of blood T cell repertoires in COVID-19. Repertoires were generated with immunoSEQ multiplex PCR, while TCRdb's copy carries only in-frame clones and drops some. Of approximately 99,000 clones in the sample, just over 70% are singletons; the top ten hold about 2%. The sequenced sample consisted of peripheral blood. The receptors derive from a woman in her forties with acute or convalescent COVID-19. Both conserved end residues are part of each CDR3. The D gene is left open where the match is weak. Size is omitted from some rows. Given values are once, few, many or a class for expanded clones.

V gene: TRBV2; clone size: NA; D gene: NA; J gene: TRBJ2-5; CDR3 DNA: TGTGCCAGCAGTGACAGGGGAGAGACCCAGTACTTC; CDR3 protein: CASSDRGETQYF
V gene: TRBV5-1; clone size: NA; D gene: TRBD1; J gene: TRBJ2-1; CDR3 DNA: TGCGCCAGCAGTTTAGGACAGGGCCAGCAGTTCTTC; CDR3 protein: CASSLGQGQQFF
V gene: TRBV28; clone size: few; D gene: TRBD1; J gene: TRBJ1-2; CDR3 DNA: TGTGCCAGCAGAACAGGGGCAGCTAACTATGGCTACACCTTC; CDR3 protein: CASRTGAANYGYTF
V gene: TRBV5-1; clone size: NA; D gene: TRBD1; J gene: TRBJ1-6; CDR3 DNA: TGCGCCAGCAGCTCCACGACAGGGGGCACTAGTAATTCACCCCTCCACTTT; CDR3 protein: CASSSTTGGTSNSPLHF
V gene: TRBV30; clone size: NA; D gene: NA; J gene: TRBJ1-1; CDR3 DNA: TGTGCCTGGATCAGGGTTGGGAACACTGAAGCTTTCTTT; CDR3 protein: CAWIRVGNTEAFF
V gene: TRBV6-2/TRBV6-3; clone size: few; D gene: TRBD1; J gene: TRBJ1-2; CDR3 DNA: TGTGCCAGCAGCAAGGACAGGGGCGCGAACTATGGCTACACCTTC; CDR3 protein: CASSKDRGANYGYTF
V gene: TRBV5-1; clone size: few; D gene: NA; J gene: TRBJ2-1; CDR3 DNA: TGCGCCAGCAGCGAAGGACAGCCAGCCAGTGAGCAGTTCTTC; CDR3 protein: CASSEGQPASEQFF
V gene: TRBV7-9; clone size: few; D gene: NA; J gene: TRBJ1-2; CDR3 DNA: TGTGCCAGTGAAAGCTTGGTCCAGGGAGGCTACACCTTC; CDR3 protein: CASESLVQGGYTF
V gene: TRBV5-1; clone size: NA; D gene: TRBD1; J gene: TRBJ2-5; CDR3 DNA: TGCGCCAGCAGCTTGGCGGCAGGGGGCGCCGAGACCCAGTACTTC; CDR3 protein: CASSLAAGGAETQYF
V gene: TRBV19; clone size: NA; D gene: TRBD2; J gene: TRBJ2-1; CDR3 DNA: TGTGCCAGTAGTATACCCAGCGGGGGGGCCAATGAGCAGTTCTTC; CDR3 protein: CASSIPSGGANEQFF
V gene: TRBV28; clone size: NA; D gene: TRBD1; J gene: TRBJ2-3; CDR3 DNA: TGTGCCAGCAGAGGGGACAGGGGGGCAGATACGCAGTATTTT; CDR3 protein: CASRGDRGADTQYF
V gene: TRBV3-1/TRBV3-2; clone size: NA; D gene: TRBD2; J gene: TRBJ2-2; CDR3 DNA: TGTGCCAGCAGCCCTTGGCGAGCGGGGGCCACCGGGGAGCTGTTTTTT; CDR3 protein: CASSPWRAGATGELFF
V gene: TRBV11-3; clone size: NA; D gene: NA; J gene: TRBJ1-1; CDR3 DNA: TGTGCCAGTAAGCTGTTCCCAAACACTGAAGCTTTCTTT; CDR3 protein: CASKLFPNTEAFF
V gene: TRBV2; clone size: NA; D gene: NA; J gene: TRBJ1-2; CDR3 DNA: TGTGCCAGCAGTGAAGCCCAGGCTCTATATGGCTACACCTTC; CDR3 protein: CASSEAQALYGYTF
V gene: TRBV5-5; clone size: NA; D gene: TRBD1; J gene: TRBJ2-2; CDR3 DNA: TGTGCCAGCAGCACGACAGGGGGCGTTGGCACCGGGGAGCTGTTTTTT; CDR3 protein: CASSTTGGVGTGELFF
V gene: TRBV4-3; clone size: NA; D gene: NA; J gene: TRBJ1-6; CDR3 DNA: TGCGCCAGCAGCCAATTTATCACAGGGAGCGCCTCCTATAATTCACCCCTCCACTTT; CDR3 protein: CASSQFITGSASYNSPLHF
V gene: TRBV4-1; clone size: NA; D gene: NA; J gene: TRBJ1-5; CDR3 DNA: TGCGCCAGCAGCCAAGATTATAGCAATCAGCCCCAGCATTTT; CDR3 protein: CASSQDYSNQPQHF
V gene: TRBV27; clone size: many; D gene: NA; J gene: TRBJ1-4; CDR3 DNA: TGTTCAAGTTATGGGGCCTTGTTTTTT; CDR3 protein: CSSYGALFF
V gene: TRBV27; clone size: few; D gene: TRBD1; J gene: TRBJ1-5; CDR3 DNA: TGTGCCAGCAGTTTAGGTCGACAGGGGCAGCCCCAGCATTTT; CDR3 protein: CASSLGRQGQPQHF
V gene: TRBV14; clone size: many; D gene: NA; J gene: TRBJ1-3; CDR3 DNA: TGTGCCAGCAGCCCTTCTGGAAACACCATATATTTT; CDR3 protein: CASSPSGNTIYF
V gene: TRBV9; clone size: once; D gene: NA; J gene: TRBJ1-4; CDR3 DNA: TGTGCCAGCAGCGTAGCCCTGGAGAGAAAACTGTTTTTT; CDR3 protein: CASSVALERKLFF
V gene: TRBV9; clone size: many; D gene: TRBD1; J gene: TRBJ2-2; CDR3 DNA: TGTGCCAGCAGCGCCAGGGGGCCATCGAACACCGGGGAGCTGTTTTTT; CDR3 protein: CASSARGPSNTGELFF
V gene: TRBV2; clone size: NA; D gene: TRBD1; J gene: TRBJ1-6; CDR3 DNA: TGTGCCAGCAGGGCCGGGACAGAGTATAATTCACCCCTCCACTTT; CDR3 protein: CASRAGTEYNSPLHF
V gene: TRBV5-5; clone size: NA; D gene: NA; J gene: TRBJ1-2; CDR3 DNA: TGTGCCAGCAGCTTGGATGGCAGATCGTGGTATGGCTACACCTTC; CDR3 protein: CASSLDGRSWYGYTF
V gene: TRBV19; clone size: once; D gene: TRBD1; J gene: TRBJ1-1; CDR3 DNA: TGTGCCAGTAGTGTCTCACAGGGGGCGCGCACTGAAGCTTTCTTT; CDR3 protein: CASSVSQGARTEAFF
V gene: TRBV5-4; clone size: NA; D gene: NA; J gene: TRBJ2-3; CDR3 DNA: TGTGCCAGCAGCTTGGGTTTTGGAGGTGCAGATACGCAGTATTTT; CDR3 protein: CASSLGFGGADTQYF
V gene: TRBV6-5; clone size: few; D gene: NA; J gene: TRBJ2-1; CDR3 DNA: TGTGCCAGTGGCCTAGCGAGCTCCTACAATGAGCAGTTCTTC; CDR3 protein: CASGLASSYNEQFF
V gene: TRBV7-2; clone size: NA; D gene: NA; J gene: TRBJ1-5; CDR3 DNA: TGTGCCAGCAGCTTAGGCGCTAATCAGCCCCAGCATTTT; CDR3 protein: CASSLGANQPQHF